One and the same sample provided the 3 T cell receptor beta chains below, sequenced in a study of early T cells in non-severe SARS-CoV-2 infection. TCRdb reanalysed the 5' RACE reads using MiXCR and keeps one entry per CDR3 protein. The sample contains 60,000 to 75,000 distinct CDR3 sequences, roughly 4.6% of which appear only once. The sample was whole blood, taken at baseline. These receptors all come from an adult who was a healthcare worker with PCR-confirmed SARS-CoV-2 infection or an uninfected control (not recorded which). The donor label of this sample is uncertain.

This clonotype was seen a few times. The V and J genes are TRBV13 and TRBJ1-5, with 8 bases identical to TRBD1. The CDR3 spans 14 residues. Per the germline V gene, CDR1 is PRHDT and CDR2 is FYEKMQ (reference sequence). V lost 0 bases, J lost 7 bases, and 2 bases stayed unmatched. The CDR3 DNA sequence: TGTGCCAGCAGCTTAGGAGGGACAGGCCAGCCCCAGCATTTT. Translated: CASSLGGTGQPQHF.

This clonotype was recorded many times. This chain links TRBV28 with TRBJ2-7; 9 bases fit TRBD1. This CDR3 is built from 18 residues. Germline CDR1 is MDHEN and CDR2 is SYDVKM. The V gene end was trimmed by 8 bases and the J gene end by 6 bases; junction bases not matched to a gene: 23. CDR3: CASGTFREPGQGYLEQYF. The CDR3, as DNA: TGTGCCAGCGGAACCTTCAGGGAGCCGGGACAGGGATATCTCGAGCAGTACTTC. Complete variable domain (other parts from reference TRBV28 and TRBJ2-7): DVKVTQSSRYLVKRTGEKVFLECVQDMDHENMFWYRQDPGLGLRLIYFSYDVKMKEKGDIPEGYSVSREKKERFSLILESASTNQTSMYLCASGTFREPGQGYLEQYFGPGTRLTVT.

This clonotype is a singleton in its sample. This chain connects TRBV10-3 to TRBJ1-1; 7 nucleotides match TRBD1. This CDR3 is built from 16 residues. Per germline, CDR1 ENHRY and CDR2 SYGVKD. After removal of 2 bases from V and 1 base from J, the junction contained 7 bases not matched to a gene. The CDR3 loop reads CAISENMGQKNTEAFF. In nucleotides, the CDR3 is TGTGCCATCAGTGAGAATATGGGACAGAAGAACACTGAAGCTTTCTTT.